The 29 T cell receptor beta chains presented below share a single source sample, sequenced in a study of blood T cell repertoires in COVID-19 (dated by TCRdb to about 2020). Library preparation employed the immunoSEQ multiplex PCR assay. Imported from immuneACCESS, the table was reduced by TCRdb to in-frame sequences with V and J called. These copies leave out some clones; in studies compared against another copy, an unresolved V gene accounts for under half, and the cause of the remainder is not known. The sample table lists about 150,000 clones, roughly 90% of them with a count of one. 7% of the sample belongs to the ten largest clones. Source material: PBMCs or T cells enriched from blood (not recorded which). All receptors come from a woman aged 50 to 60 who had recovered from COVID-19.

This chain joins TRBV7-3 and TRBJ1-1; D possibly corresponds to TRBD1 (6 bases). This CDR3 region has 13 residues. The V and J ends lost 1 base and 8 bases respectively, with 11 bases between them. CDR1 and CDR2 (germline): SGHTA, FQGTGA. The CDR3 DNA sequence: TGTGCCAGCAGCTTAAAGTGGGGGGGCGAAGCTTTCTTT. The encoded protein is CASSLKWGGEAFF.

Written as DNA, the CDR3 is TGTGCCAGCAGCTCTTACAGCGGGAGAAACACCGGGGAGCTGTTTTTT. This sequence encodes CASSSYSGRNTGELFF. V usage is TRBV7-2 and J usage is TRBJ2-2; 8 bases fit TRBD2. V shed 4 bases, J shed 2 bases, and the junction held 6 bases outside the gene matches. Per the germline V gene, CDR1 is SGHTA and CDR2 is FQGNSA. CDR3 length: 16 residues.

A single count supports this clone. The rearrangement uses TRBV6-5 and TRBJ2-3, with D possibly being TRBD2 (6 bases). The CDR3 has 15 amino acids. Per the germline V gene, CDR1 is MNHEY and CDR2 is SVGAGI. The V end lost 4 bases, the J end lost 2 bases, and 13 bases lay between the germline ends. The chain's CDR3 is CASSSGLLVTDTQYF. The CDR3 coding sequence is TGTGCCAGCAGTTCGGGACTTCTGGTCACAGATACGCAGTATTTT.

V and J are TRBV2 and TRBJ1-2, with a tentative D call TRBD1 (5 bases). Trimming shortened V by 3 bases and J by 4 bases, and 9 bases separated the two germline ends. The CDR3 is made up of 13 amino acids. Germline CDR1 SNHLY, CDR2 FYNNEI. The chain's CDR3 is CASSEATVYGYTF. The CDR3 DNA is TGTGCCAGCAGTGAGGCGACAGTCTATGGCTACACCTTC.

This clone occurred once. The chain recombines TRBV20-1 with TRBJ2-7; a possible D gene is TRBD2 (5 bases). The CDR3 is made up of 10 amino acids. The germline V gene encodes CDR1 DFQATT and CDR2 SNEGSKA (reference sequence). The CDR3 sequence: CSQTRVWQYF. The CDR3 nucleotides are TGCAGCCAAACTAGGGTTTGGCAGTACTTC.

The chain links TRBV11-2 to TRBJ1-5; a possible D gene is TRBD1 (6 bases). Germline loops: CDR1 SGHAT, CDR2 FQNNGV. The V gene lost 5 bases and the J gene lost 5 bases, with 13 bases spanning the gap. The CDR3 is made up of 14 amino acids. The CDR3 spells CASSPGGSYQPQHF. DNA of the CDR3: TGTGCCAGCAGCCCGGGGGGCAGCTATCAGCCCCAGCATTTT.

The CDR3 nucleotides are TGTGCCAGCAGTTTGACTAGCGGGGTCTCCTACAATGAGCAGTTCTTC. As protein: CASSLTSGVSYNEQFF. V and J are TRBV7-2 and TRBJ2-1, with TRBD2 matching over 11 bases. V lost 6 bases to trimming and J lost 0 bases; unmatched junction nucleotides: 4. The CDR3 loop spans 16 amino acids. Germline V gene lookup returns CDR1 SGHTA and CDR2 FQGNSA.

The CDR3 reads CASSRRDIFSNQPQHF. The CDR3 DNA reads as TGTGCCAGCAGCCGCCGGGACATATTTAGCAATCAGCCCCAGCATTTT. V is TRBV21-1 and J is TRBJ1-5; the table's TRBD1 call for D was not verified on the DNA. TRBV21-1 is a listed pseudogene. There are 16 residues in the CDR3.

The CDR3 DNA reads TGTGCCAGCAGCATCGGGACTAGCTACACCGGGGAGCTGTTTTTT. Amino acids: CASSIGTSYTGELFF. The chain recombines TRBV7-2 with TRBJ2-2; TRBD2 aligns across 9 bases. After removal of 5 bases from V and 3 bases from J, the junction contained 4 bases not matched to a gene. Germline assignment: CDR1 SGHTA and CDR2 FQGNSA. The CDR3 contains 15 residues.

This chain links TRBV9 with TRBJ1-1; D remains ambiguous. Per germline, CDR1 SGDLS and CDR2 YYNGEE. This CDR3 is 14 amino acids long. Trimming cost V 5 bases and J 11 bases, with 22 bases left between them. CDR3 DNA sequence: TGTGCCAGCAGGACTGACTTCCATAACGATGCGGCTTTCTTT. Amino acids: CASRTDFHNDAAFF.

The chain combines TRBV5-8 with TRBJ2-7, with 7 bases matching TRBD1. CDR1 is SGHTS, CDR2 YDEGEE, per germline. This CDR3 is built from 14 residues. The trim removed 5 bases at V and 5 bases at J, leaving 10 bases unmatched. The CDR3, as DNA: TGTGCCAGCAGGACGACAGGGTCTACCCACGAGCAGTACTTC. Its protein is CASRTTGSTHEQYF.

The CDR3 sequence is CAWRPGGSLGTEAFF. CDR3 DNA: TGTGCCTGGAGACCCGGGGGGTCATTGGGCACTGAAGCTTTCTTT. The chain employs TRBV30 and TRBJ1-1, with TRBD1 as a possible D gene (5 bases). V shed 3 bases and J shed 4 bases, with 18 bases lying between them. This CDR3 region has 15 residues. Germline values: CDR1 GTSNPN, CDR2 SVGIG (reference sequence).

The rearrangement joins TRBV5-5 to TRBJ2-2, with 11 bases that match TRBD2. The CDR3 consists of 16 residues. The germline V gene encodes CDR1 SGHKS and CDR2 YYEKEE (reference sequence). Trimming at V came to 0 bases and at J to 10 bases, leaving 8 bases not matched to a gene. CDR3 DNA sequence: TGTGCCAGCAGCTTGGGGGTAGCGGGAGGGCATGAGGAGCTGTTTTTT. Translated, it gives CASSLGVAGGHEELFF.

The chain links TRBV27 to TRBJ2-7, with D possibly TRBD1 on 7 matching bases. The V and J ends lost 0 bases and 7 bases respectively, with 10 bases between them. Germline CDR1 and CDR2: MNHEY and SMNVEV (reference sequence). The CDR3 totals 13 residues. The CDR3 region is CASSLSQGGEQYF. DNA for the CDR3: TGTGCCAGCAGTTTATCGCAGGGGGGTGAGCAGTACTTC.

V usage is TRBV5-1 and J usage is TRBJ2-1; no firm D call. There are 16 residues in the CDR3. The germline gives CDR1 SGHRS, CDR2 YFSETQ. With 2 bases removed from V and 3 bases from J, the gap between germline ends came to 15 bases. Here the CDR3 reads CASSFLGGELYNEQFF. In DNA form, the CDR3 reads TGCGCCAGCAGCTTCCTAGGTGGTGAGCTCTACAATGAGCAGTTCTTC.

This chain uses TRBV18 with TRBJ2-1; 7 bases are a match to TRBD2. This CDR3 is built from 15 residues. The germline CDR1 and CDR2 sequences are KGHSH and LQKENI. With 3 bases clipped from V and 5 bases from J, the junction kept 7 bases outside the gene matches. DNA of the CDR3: TGTGCCAGCTCACCGCCCAGCGGGAAACACAATGAGCAGTTCTTC. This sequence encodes CASSPPSGKHNEQFF.

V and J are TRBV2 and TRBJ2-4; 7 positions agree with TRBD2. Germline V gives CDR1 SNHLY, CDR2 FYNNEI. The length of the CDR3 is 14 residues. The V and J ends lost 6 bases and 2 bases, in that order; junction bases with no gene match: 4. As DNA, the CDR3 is TGTGCCAGCAGGGAGACTAGCCCCAAAAACATTCAGTACTTC. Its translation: CASRETSPKNIQYF.

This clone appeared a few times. CDR3 coding DNA: TGTGCCAGCAGCTTATTGGGAGACACTTTTGATGGCTACACCTTC. Protein sequence: CASSLLGDTFDGYTF. The V and J genes are TRBV7-8 and TRBJ1-2; D remains unclear. V was pared by 2 bases and J by 6 bases, with 16 bases between. The V gene's germline CDR1 is SGHVS and CDR2 FQNEAQ. CDR3 length: 15 amino acids.

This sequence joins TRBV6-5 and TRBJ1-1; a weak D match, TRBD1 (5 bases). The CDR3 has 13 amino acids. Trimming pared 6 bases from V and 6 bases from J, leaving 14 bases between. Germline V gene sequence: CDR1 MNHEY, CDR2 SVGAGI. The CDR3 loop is CASRPAGNAEAFF. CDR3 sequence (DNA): TGTGCCAGCAGACCCGCAGGGAATGCTGAAGCTTTCTTT.

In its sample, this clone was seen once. As DNA, the CDR3 is TGTGCCAGCAGCGTAGGGGACAGGGGGTTTTCCGAGCAGTACTTC. This codes for CASSVGDRGFSEQYF. The chain links TRBV9 to TRBJ2-7; 11 positions agree with TRBD1. The ends lost 0 bases at V and 6 bases at J; junction bases unmatched: 5. Germline V CDR1 and CDR2: SGDLS, YYNGEE. CDR3 size: 15 residues.

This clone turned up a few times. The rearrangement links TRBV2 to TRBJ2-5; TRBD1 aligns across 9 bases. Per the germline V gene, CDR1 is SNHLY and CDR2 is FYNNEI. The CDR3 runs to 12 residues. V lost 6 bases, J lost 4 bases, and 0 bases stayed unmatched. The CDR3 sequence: CASRDRGETQYF. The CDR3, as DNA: TGTGCCAGCAGGGACAGGGGAGAGACCCAGTACTTC.

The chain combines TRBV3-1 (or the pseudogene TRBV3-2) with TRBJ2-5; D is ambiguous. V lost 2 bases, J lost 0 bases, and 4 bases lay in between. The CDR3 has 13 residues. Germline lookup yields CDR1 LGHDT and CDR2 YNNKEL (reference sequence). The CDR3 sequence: CASSQTNQETQYF. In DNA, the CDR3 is TGTGCCAGCAGCCAAACTAACCAAGAGACCCAGTACTTC.

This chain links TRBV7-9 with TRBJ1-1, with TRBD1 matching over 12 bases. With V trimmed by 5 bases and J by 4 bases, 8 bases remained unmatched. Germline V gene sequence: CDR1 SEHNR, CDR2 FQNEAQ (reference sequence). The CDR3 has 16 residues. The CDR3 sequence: CASSPRDRGPSTEAFF. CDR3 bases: TGTGCCAGCAGCCCAAGGGACAGGGGGCCGAGCACTGAAGCTTTCTTT.

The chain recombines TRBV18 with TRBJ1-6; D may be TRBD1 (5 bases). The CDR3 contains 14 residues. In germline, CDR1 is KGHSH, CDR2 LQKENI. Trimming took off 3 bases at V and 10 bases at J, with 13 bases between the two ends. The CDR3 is CASSPVDKWSPLHF. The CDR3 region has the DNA TGTGCCAGCTCACCGGTGGACAAGTGGTCACCCCTCCACTTT.

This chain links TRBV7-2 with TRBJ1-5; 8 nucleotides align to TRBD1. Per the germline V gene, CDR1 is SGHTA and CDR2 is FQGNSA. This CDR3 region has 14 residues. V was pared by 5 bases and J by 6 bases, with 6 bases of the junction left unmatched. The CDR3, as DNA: TGTGCCAGCAGCCTAAGGACAGGGAGTCAGCCCCAGCATTTT. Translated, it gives CASSLRTGSQPQHF.

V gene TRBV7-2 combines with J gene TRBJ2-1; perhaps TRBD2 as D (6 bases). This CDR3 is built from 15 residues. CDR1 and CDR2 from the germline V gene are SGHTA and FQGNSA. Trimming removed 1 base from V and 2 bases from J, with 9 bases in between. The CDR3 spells CASSLGTIPYNEQFF. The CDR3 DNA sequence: TGTGCCAGCAGCTTAGGGACTATTCCCTACAATGAGCAGTTCTTC.

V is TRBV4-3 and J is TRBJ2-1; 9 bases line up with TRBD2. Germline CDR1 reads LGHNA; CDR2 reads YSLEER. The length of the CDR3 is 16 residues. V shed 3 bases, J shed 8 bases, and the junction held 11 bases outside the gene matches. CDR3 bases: TGCGCCAGCAGCCAGCTTTATAGCGGGAGTGGCTATGAGCAGTTCTTC. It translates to CASSQLYSGSGYEQFF.

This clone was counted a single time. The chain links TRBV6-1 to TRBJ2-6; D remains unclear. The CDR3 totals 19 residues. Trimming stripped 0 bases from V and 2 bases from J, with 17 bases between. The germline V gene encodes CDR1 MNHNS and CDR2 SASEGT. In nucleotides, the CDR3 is TGTGCCAGCAGTGAAGCCGCCCAAATAGTAATTGCTGGGGCCAACGTCCTGACTTTC. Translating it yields CASSEAAQIVIAGANVLTF.

The CDR3 here is CASSIGTGRAGELFF. In DNA, the CDR3 is TGTGCCAGTAGTATCGGGACAGGGAGGGCCGGGGAGCTGTTTTTT. J is TRBJ2-2 and V is TRBV19; 9 positions match TRBD1. The germline V gene has CDR1 LNHDA and CDR2 SQIVND (reference sequence). This CDR3 is 15 amino acids long. The V and J ends lost 3 bases and 6 bases, in that order; junction bases with no gene match: 5.